Below, 24 T cell receptor beta chains from the same sample are listed, as sequenced in a study of glioma-infiltrating T cells. TCR alpha and beta CDR3 regions were amplified from RNA using iRepertoire nested multiplex PCR. TCRdb itself ran the multiplex PCR reads through MiXCR, one entry per CDR3 protein. This sample has under 200,000 distinct CDR3 sequences, with around 45% found just once. Specimen: glioma tissue, nonneoplastic brain tissue, or PBMCs (not recorded which). Source of these receptors: a human donor with low-grade glioma or glioblastoma, undergoing nonglioma brain surgery, or in good health (not recorded which).

Comment on this clonotype: One junction end does not reproduce the germline sequence, and a read error may be involved. The V and J genes are TRBV7-2 and TRBJ2-3, with TRBD1 matching over 10 bases. Germline CDR1 is SGHTA and CDR2 is FQGNSA. CDR3 length equals 15 residues. The CDR3 nucleotides are TGTGCCAGCAGCCTGACAGGGGGCAGACCAGATGCGCAGTATTTT. Translation: CASSLTGGRPDAQYF. The full variable domain, completed using reference TRBV7-2 and TRBJ2-3, is GAGVSQSPSNKVTEKGKDVELRCDPISGHTALYWYRQSLGQGLEFLIYFQGNSAPDKSGLPSDRFSAERTGGSVSTLTIQRTQQEDSAVYLCASSLTGGRPDAQYFGPGTRLTVL.

Note on this clonotype: A much larger clonotype is one base distant, so this may be a read error. V usage is TRBV5-1 and J usage is TRBJ2-3; 10 bases are shared with TRBD1. The CDR3 spans 15 residues. Losses at the gene ends were 6 bases for V and 7 bases for J; bases not matched to a gene: 11. Per germline, CDR1 SGHRS and CDR2 YFSETQ. The CDR3 DNA reads TGCGCCAGCAACTACGACAGGGGGCGCATCAATACGCAGTATTTT. Protein sequence: CASNYDRGRINTQYF.

Many counts were recorded for this clonotype. This chain joins TRBV20-1 and TRBJ2-1; D gene unclear. This CDR3 has 11 amino acids. Germline assignment: CDR1 DFQATT and CDR2 SNEGSKA (reference sequence). Trimming stripped 3 bases from V and 8 bases from J, with 8 bases between. The CDR3 bases are TGCAGTGCTAGGGGGTTATATGAGCAGTTCTTC. Protein sequence: CSARGLYEQFF.

The gene calls are TRBV12-3 or TRBV12-4 and TRBJ2-1; TRBD1 matches at 7 bases. After removal of 2 bases from V and 8 bases from J, the junction contained 6 bases not matched to a gene. The CDR3 is 14 residues long. CDR3 DNA sequence: TGTGCCAGCAGTTTAAATACAGGGGCCGATGAGCAGTTCTTC. It codes for CASSLNTGADEQFF.

This chain uses TRBV5-1 with TRBJ1-1, with a possible D match to TRBD1 (6 bases). This CDR3 contains 15 residues. The V end was cut by 4 bases, the J end by 1 base, with 14 bases between. Germline V lookup: CDR1 SGHRS, CDR2 YFSETQ. This CDR3 reads CASSPSSTGNTEAFF. DNA of the CDR3: TGCGCCAGCAGCCCCAGTTCGACAGGGAACACTGAAGCTTTCTTT.

For this clonotype: This sequence may be a read error, since a much larger clone differs from it by one base. The genes are TRBV28 and TRBJ2-7; TRBD1 aligns across 7 bases. Germline lookup yields CDR1 MDHEN and CDR2 SYDVKM. Trimming cost V 6 bases and J 4 bases; bases outside gene matches: 9. The CDR3 totals 14 residues. Here the CDR3 reads CASRGTEKMYEQYF. The DNA for the CDR3 is TGTGCCAGCAGAGGGACAGAGAAGATGTACGAGCAGTACTTC.

This clonotype was seen many times. This chain uses TRBV20-1 with TRBJ2-7; possibly TRBD1 for D (6 bases). With 1 base removed from V and 3 bases from J, the gap between germline ends came to 10 bases. The germline CDR1 and CDR2 sequences are DFQATT and SNEGSKA (reference sequence). The CDR3 loop spans 13 amino acids. The CDR3 sequence is CSARGGHLYEQYF. Written as DNA, the CDR3 is TGCAGTGCTAGAGGGGGGCACCTCTACGAGCAGTACTTC.

The chain is built from TRBV2 and TRBJ1-2; D not certain. Looked up from germline, CDR1 is SNHLY and CDR2 is FYNNEI. V was clipped by 4 bases and J by 2 bases, with 14 bases between them. The CDR3 has 15 residues. The CDR3 region is CASSVYTDPNYGYTF. The CDR3 nucleotides read TGTGCCAGCAGTGTGTACACAGATCCCAACTATGGCTACACCTTC.

The sample holds many counts of this clonotype. The chain joins TRBV20-1 to TRBJ2-7; no reliable D call. Per germline, CDR1 DFQATT and CDR2 SNEGSKA (reference sequence). V was cut by 0 bases and J by 2 bases, with 17 bases left in between. CDR3 length: 16 residues. CDR3 residues: CSARDLRAGSPYEQYF. In DNA form, the CDR3 reads TGCAGTGCTAGAGATCTTCGGGCAGGAAGCCCCTACGAGCAGTACTTC.

At least ten counts were recorded for this clonotype. The chain links TRBV20-1 to TRBJ2-7; 14 bases are shared with TRBD2. Germline V gene data show CDR1 as DFQATT and CDR2 as SNEGSKA (reference sequence). V lost 6 bases, J lost 3 bases, and 10 bases stayed unmatched. The CDR3 runs 16 residues. The CDR3 region is CSATSGTSGRSYEQYF. In DNA, the CDR3 is TGCAGTGCCACTTCCGGGACTAGCGGGAGAAGCTACGAGCAGTACTTC.

Ten or more counts support this clonotype. The chain employs TRBV28 and TRBJ1-1; 7 nucleotides match TRBD1. The CDR3 has 13 residues. CDR1 is MDHEN and CDR2 is SYDVKM in the germline V gene. For the CDR3, the DNA is TGTGCAGCAGGGACAGACATGAACACTGAAGCTTTCTTT. Translated, it gives CAAGTDMNTEAFF.

This clonotype was counted ten times or more. The chain recombines TRBV25-1 with TRBJ2-1; 8 bases are a match to TRBD2. The CDR3 extends over 14 amino acids. Unmatched junction bases numbered 8, after V lost 10 bases and J lost 3 bases. From germline, CDR1 is MGHDK and CDR2 SYGVNS. The CDR3 coding sequence is TGTGCCACCCGGCCTAGCGGGCTCTACAATGAGCAGTTCTTC. This codes for CATRPSGLYNEQFF.

This clonotype was counted many times. The chain has TRBV20-1 and TRBJ2-1; 8 nucleotides align to TRBD2. J was trimmed by 8 bases and V by 1 base; bases with no gene match: 10. CDR3 length equals 15 residues. Germline values: CDR1 DFQATT, CDR2 SNEGSKA (reference sequence). CDR3 nucleotide sequence: TGCAGTGCTAGAGTGACAAGCGGGGGCCTGGATGAGCAGTTCTTC. It specifies CSARVTSGGLDEQFF.

This clonotype came up a few times. V is TRBV29-1 and J is TRBJ2-5, with D maybe TRBD2 (5 bases). The ends were cut back, 7 bases at V and 7 bases at J, with 22 bases in the middle. This CDR3 spans 14 amino acids. The germline V gene has CDR1 SQVTM and CDR2 ANQGSEA. CDR3 amino acids: CSAARGAGMGTQYF. The CDR3 nucleotides read TGCAGCGCCGCTCGGGGTGCTGGGATGGGGACCCAGTACTTC.

The chain couples TRBV5-5 to TRBJ2-3; TRBD2 agrees at 15 bases. CDR1 is SGHKS and CDR2 is YYEKEE in the germline V gene (reference sequence). Trimming at V came to 2 bases and at J to 4 bases, leaving 8 bases not matched to a gene. The CDR3 length is 18 residues. This CDR3 is CASSFWTSGRAVPDTQYF. The DNA of the CDR3 is TGTGCCAGCAGCTTCTGGACTAGCGGGAGGGCCGTCCCAGATACGCAGTATTTT.

This clonotype was detected ten times or more. The chain couples TRBV7-2 to TRBJ2-7; the D is unclear. This CDR3 has 13 residues. Germline V gives CDR1 SGHTA, CDR2 FQGNSA. The ends were cut back, 5 bases at V and 1 base at J, with 9 bases in the middle. In DNA form, the CDR3 reads TGTGCCAGCAGCGCGACACATTCCTACGAGCAGTACTTC. Encoded protein: CASSATHSYEQYF.

This clonotype was counted ten times or more. The chain employs TRBV2 and TRBJ2-6, with 7 bases matching TRBD2. This CDR3 contains 13 residues. Germline CDR1 and CDR2: SNHLY and FYNNEI. Trimming removed 9 bases from V and 1 base from J; junction bases left unmatched: 0. The CDR3 loop is CARRGSGANVLTF. For the CDR3, the DNA is TGTGCCAGGCGGGGGTCTGGGGCCAACGTCCTGACTTTC.

Note on this clonotype: Possible read error: a much larger clone is one base away. V usage is TRBV20-1 and J usage is TRBJ2-5; 7 bases map to TRBD2. The trim removed 7 bases at V and 0 bases at J, leaving 11 bases unmatched. Looked up from germline, CDR1 is DFQATT and CDR2 is SNEGSKA (reference sequence). CDR3 length equals 15 residues. The CDR3 DNA reads as TGCAGTGATACGCCGGGACTACTAAACCAAGAGACCCAGTACTTC. Its protein is CSDTPGLLNQETQYF.

Turning to this clonotype: Since a much larger clone is just one base distant, this may be a read error. The rearrangement joins TRBV11-2 to TRBJ1-3; D is unclear. V was pared by 6 bases and J by 0 bases, with 12 bases between. Germline V gene lookup returns CDR1 SGHAT and CDR2 FQNNGV. This CDR3 has 15 amino acids. CDR3 protein: CASRFNIGSGNTIYF. CDR3 nucleotides: TGTGCCAGCAGATTTAACATCGGCTCTGGAAACACCATATATTTT.

This clonotype was recorded many times. The V call is TRBV20-1, the J call TRBJ2-5; D possibly matches TRBD1 or TRBD2 (5 bases each). The CDR3 loop spans 13 amino acids. Germline loops: CDR1 DFQATT, CDR2 SNEGSKA (reference sequence). V lost 5 bases to trimming and J lost 4 bases, with 14 bases between them. CDR3 nucleotide sequence: TGCAGTGCTGGGGCCACCGGAGGAGAGACCCAGTACTTC. This translates into CSAGATGGETQYF.

This clonotype was detected many times. The chain has TRBV7-2 and TRBJ2-1; D unresolved. The CDR3 totals 15 residues. Germline V lookup: CDR1 SGHTA, CDR2 FQGNSA. V was clipped by 6 bases and J by 0 bases, with 12 bases between them. The CDR3 DNA follows: TGTGCCAGCAGAAAGAGCCCGAGCTCCTACAATGAGCAGTTCTTC. Its protein product is CASRKSPSSYNEQFF.

This clonotype was recorded many times. This chain uses TRBV5-4 with TRBJ1-2; 8 nucleotides line up with TRBD1. The trim removed 4 bases at V and 6 bases at J, leaving 8 bases unmatched. The germline V gene encodes CDR1 SGHNT and CDR2 YYREEE (reference sequence). CDR3 size: 14 residues. Here the CDR3 reads CASSLRTGLDGYTF. For the CDR3, the DNA is TGTGCCAGCAGCCTACGGACAGGGCTGGATGGCTACACCTTC.

A remark on this clonotype: A much larger clonotype is one base distant, so this may be a read error. The CDR3 region is CASSLRDTADTKYF. The CDR3 DNA follows: TGTGCCAGCAGCTTACGGGACACGGCAGATACGAAGTATTTT. The chain combines TRBV7-9 with TRBJ2-3; a possible D gene is TRBD1 (6 bases). The CDR3 extends over 14 amino acids. Per germline, CDR1 SEHNR and CDR2 FQNEAQ (reference sequence).

The sample holds a few counts of this clonotype. Possible read error: a much larger clone is one base away. The chain joins TRBV20-1 to TRBJ2-1; perhaps TRBD1 as D (6 bases). Trimming removed 7 bases from V and 9 bases from J, with 22 bases in between. The CDR3 runs to 14 residues. Germline V gives CDR1 DFQATT, CDR2 SNEGSKA (reference sequence). CDR3 protein: CSVDLVRGKAEQFF. CDR3 coding DNA: TGCAGTGTCGATTTGGTCAGGGGAAAAGCTGAGCAGTTCTTC.